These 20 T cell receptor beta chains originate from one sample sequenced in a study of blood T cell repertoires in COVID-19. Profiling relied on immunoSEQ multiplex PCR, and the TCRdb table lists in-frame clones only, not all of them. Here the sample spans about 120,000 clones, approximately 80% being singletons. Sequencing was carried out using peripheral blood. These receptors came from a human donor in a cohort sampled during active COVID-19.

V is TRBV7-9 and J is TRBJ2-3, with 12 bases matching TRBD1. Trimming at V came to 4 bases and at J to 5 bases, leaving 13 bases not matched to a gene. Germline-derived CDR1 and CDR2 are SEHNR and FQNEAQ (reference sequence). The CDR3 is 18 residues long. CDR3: CASSSRDRGRVVLDTQYF. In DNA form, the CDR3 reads TGTGCCAGCAGCTCCCGGGACAGGGGGCGTGTGGTCTTAGATACGCAGTATTTT.

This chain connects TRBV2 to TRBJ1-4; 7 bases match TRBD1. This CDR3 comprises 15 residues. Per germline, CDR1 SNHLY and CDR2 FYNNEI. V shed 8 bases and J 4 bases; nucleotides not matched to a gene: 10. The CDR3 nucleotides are TGTGCCAGCGGTACAGGGGACTCCTATAATGAAAAACTGTTTTTT. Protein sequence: CASGTGDSYNEKLFF. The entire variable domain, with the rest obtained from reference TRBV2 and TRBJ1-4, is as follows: EPEVTQTPSHQVTQMGQEVILRCVPISNHLYFYWYRQILGQKVEFLVSFYNNEISEKSEIFDDQFSVERPDGSNFTLKIRSTKLEDSAMYFCASGTGDSYNEKLFFGSGTQLSVL.

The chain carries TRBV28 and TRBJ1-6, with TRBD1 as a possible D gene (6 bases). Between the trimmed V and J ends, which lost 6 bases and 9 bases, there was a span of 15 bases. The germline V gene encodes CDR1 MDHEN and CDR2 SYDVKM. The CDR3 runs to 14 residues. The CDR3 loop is CASSLGQRISPLHF. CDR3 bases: TGTGCCAGCAGCCTAGGACAGCGGATTTCACCCCTCCACTTT.

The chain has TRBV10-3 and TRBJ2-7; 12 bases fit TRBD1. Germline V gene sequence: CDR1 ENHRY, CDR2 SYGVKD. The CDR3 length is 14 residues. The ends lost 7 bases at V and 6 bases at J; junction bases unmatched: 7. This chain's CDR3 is CAIIGTGGDPEQYF. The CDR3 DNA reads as TGTGCCATCATAGGGACAGGGGGCGATCCCGAGCAGTACTTC.

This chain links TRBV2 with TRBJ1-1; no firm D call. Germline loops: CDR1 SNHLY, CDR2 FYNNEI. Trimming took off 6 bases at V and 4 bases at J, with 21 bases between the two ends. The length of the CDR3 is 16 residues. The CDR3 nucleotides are TGTGCCAGCAGGGACTGGGATAAGGGCCGGAGCACTGAAGCTTTCTTT. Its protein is CASRDWDKGRSTEAFF.

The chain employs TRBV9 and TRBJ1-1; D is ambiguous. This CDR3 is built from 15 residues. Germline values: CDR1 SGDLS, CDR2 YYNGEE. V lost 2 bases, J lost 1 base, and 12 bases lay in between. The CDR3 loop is CASSVREAPNTEAFF. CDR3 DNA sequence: TGTGCCAGCAGCGTGAGGGAGGCCCCGAACACTGAAGCTTTCTTT.

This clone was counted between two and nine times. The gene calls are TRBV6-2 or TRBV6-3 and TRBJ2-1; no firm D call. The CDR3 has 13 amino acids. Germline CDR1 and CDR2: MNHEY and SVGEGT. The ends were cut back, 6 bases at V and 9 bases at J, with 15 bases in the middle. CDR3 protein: CASSRDSVGEQFF. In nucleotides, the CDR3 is TGTGCCAGCAGCCGTGACTCAGTTGGTGAGCAGTTCTTC.

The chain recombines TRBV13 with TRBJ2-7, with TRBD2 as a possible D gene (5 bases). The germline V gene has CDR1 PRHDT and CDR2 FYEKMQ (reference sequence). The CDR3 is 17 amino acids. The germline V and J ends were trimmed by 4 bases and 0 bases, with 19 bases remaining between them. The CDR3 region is CASSYFAGRSRSYEQYF. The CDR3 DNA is TGTGCCAGCAGCTATTTTGCGGGTCGTTCCCGCTCCTACGAGCAGTACTTC.

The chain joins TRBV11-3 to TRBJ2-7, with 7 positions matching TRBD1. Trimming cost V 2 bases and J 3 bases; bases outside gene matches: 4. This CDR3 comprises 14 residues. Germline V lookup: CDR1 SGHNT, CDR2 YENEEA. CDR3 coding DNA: TGTGCCAGCAGCTTAAGGGGACAGAGCTACGAGCAGTACTTC. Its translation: CASSLRGQSYEQYF.

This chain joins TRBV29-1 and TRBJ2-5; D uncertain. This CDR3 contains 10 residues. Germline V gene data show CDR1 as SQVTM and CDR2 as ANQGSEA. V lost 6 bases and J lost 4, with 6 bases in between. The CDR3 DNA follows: TGCAGCGTAGCAACAGAGACCCAGTACTTC. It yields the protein CSVATETQYF. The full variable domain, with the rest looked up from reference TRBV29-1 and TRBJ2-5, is SAVISQKPSRDICQRGTSLTIQCQVDSQVTMMFWYRQQPGQSLTLIATANQGSEATYESGFVIDKFPISRPNLTFSTLTVSNMSPEDSSIYLCSVATETQYFGPGTRLLVL.

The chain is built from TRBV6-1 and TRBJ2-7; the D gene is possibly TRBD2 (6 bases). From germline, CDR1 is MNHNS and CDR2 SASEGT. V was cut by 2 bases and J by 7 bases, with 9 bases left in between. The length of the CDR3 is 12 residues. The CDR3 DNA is TGTGCCAGCAGTGAAAGGAGCGGGGAGCAGTACTTC. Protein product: CASSERSGEQYF.

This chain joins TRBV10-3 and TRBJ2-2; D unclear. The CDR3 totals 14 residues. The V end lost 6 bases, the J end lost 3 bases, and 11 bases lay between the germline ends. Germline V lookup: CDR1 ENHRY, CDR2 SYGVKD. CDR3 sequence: CAISLTNYTGELFF. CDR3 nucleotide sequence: TGTGCCATCAGCTTGACAAACTACACCGGGGAGCTGTTTTTT.

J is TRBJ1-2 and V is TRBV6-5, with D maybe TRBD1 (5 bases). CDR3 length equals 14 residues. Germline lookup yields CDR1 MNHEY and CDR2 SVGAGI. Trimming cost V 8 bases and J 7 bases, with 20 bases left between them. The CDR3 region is CASRWEGLSGGYTF. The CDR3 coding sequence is TGTGCCAGCCGGTGGGAGGGGCTGTCGGGTGGCTACACCTTC.

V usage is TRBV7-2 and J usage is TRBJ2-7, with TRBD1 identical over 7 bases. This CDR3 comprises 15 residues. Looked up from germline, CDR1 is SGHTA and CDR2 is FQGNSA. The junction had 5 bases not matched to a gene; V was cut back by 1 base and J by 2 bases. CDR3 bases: TGTGCCAGCAGCTTAGGGGGACAGAAAACCTACGAGCAGTACTTC. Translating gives CASSLGGQKTYEQYF.

In DNA, the CDR3 is TGTGCCAGCAGTTACTGGGGGGTTGGCACCGGGGAGCTGTTTTTT. This codes for CASSYWGVGTGELFF. V and J are TRBV6-6 and TRBJ2-2; TRBD2 is a possible D gene (6 bases). This CDR3 is 15 amino acids long. V was trimmed by 1 base and J by 4 bases, leaving 10 bases between them. Germline V gene lookup returns CDR1 MNHNY and CDR2 SVGAGI (reference sequence).

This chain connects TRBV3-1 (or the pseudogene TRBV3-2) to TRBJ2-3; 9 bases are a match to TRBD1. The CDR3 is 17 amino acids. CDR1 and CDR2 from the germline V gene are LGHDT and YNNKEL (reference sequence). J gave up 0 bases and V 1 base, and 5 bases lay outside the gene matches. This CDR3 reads CASSQVVDRGSTDTQYF. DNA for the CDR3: TGTGCCAGCAGCCAAGTTGTAGACAGGGGGAGCACAGATACGCAGTATTTT.

The CDR3 DNA reads as TGTGCCAGCAGTGAAACCCCTGGGACAGGTTGGGAGCAGTACTTC. It encodes CASSETPGTGWEQYF. The genes are TRBV2 and TRBJ2-7; 8 positions agree with TRBD1. The V and J ends lost 2 bases and 7 bases, in that order; junction bases with no gene match: 10. CDR3 length: 15 residues. Germline V gene sequence: CDR1 SNHLY, CDR2 FYNNEI.

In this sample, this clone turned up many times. In nucleotides, the CDR3 is TGTGCCAGCAGGCCCCGACTAGCCCCTACCGGGGAGCTGTTTTTT. Amino acids: CASRPRLAPTGELFF. This chain joins TRBV28 and TRBJ2-2, with 7 bases matching TRBD2. CDR3 length: 15 residues. With V trimmed by 6 bases and J by 5 bases, 9 bases remained unmatched. Germline V lookup: CDR1 MDHEN, CDR2 SYDVKM.

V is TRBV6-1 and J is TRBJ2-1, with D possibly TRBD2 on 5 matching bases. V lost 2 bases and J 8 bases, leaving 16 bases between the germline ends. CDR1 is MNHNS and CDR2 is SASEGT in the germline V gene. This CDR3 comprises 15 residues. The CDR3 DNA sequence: TGTGCCAGCAGTGAATTTCAGGCCCCCGGGGATGAGCAGTTCTTC. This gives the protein CASSEFQAPGDEQFF.

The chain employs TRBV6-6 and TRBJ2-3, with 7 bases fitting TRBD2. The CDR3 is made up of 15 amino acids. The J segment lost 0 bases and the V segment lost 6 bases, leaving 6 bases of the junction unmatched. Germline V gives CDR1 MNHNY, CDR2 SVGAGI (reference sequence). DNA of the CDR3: TGTGCCAGCAGACCCCTAGCGGAGAGCACAGATACGCAGTATTTT. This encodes CASRPLAESTDTQYF.